This record looks at one T cell receptor beta chain sequence and its context. Its target is unknown. All of the isolated RNA was reverse transcribed, so expressed TCRB transcripts were sequenced. Libraries were prepared by immunoSEQ multiplex PCR; TCRdb keeps only in-frame clonotypes and omits some of them. There are about 150,000 clones in the sample; 9% to 12% occur only once, and more than 0.45% lies in the top ten. The data belong to a study of beta chain features in type 1 diabetes. Whole-study results and caveats: Moderately but significantly shorter TCRB CDR3s were found in Type 1 diabetes patients in all four CD4+ subsets. Insertion counts at VDJ junctions were lower in type 1 diabetes patients, who also showed more deletions there. Shorter templates might be favored by PCR, and equally so in patients and in controls.

Germline CDR1 is SQVTM and CDR2 is ANQGSEA. V was pared by 2 bases and J by 2 bases, with 3 bases of the junction left unmatched. The CDR3 length is 14 residues. The V call is TRBV29-1, the J call TRBJ2-3, with TRBD2 matching 8 bases. The receptor was derived from a young man with type 1 diabetes. Sequencing input: central memory CD4+ T cells from blood. CDR3 bases: TGCAGCGTTGAACGGGAGGGGCCCACAGATACGCAGTATTTT. Translated: CSVEREGPTDTQYF.